This TCR beta chain was sequenced for a study of blood T cell repertoires in COVID-19. Study as a whole: Whether acute or convalescent, the COVID-19 samples came from the United States, Italy and Spain. Sources were T cells, B-cell-depleted T cells, or PBMCs; the material itself was cDNA or gDNA.

The length of the CDR3 is 14 residues. Trimming took 1 base from V and 2 from J; bases not matched to a gene: 1. Germline values: CDR1 SGHDT, CDR2 YYEEEE. Authors' data handling: Amplification of reference gene primers provided the estimated nucleated cell counts. Only in-frame clones appear in the TCRdb table, and some are missing; sequencing was by immunoSEQ multiplex PCR. V and J calls and clone size come straight from that table; D and trimming were deduced from the DNA. Among tens of thousands of clones listed, 88% were seen once. Sequencing used peripheral blood. The sequence derives from a human donor with active COVID-19. The donor label of this sample is uncertain. The chain is built from TRBV5-6 and TRBJ2-7; 9 bases are a match to TRBD2. CDR3 nucleotide sequence: TGTGCCAGCAGCTTGTCTAGCGGGACCTACGAGCAGTACTTC. Protein: CASSLSSGTYEQYF.